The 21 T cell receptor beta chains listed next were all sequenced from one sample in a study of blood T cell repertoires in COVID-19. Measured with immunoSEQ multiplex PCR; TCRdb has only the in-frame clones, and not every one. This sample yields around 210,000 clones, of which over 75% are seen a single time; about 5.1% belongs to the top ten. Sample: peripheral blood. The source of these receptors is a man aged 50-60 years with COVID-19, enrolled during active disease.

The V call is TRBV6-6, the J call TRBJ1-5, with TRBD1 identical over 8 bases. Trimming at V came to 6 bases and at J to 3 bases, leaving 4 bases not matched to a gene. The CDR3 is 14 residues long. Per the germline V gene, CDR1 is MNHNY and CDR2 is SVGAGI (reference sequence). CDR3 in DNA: TGTGCCAGCAGAGCGGACAGGGTCAATCAGCCCCAGCATTTT. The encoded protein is CASRADRVNQPQHF.

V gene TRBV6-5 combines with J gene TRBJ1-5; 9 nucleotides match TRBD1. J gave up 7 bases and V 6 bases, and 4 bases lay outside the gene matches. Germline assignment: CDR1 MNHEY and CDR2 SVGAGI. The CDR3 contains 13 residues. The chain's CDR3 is CASSRDRAQPQHF. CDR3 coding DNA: TGTGCCAGCAGCAGGGACAGGGCACAGCCCCAGCATTTT.

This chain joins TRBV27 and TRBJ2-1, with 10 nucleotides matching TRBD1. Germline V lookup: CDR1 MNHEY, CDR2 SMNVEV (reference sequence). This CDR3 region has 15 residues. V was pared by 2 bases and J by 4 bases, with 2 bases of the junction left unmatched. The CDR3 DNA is TGTGCCAGCAGTTTACGGGACAGGGGTTACAATGAGCAGTTCTTC. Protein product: CASSLRDRGYNEQFF.

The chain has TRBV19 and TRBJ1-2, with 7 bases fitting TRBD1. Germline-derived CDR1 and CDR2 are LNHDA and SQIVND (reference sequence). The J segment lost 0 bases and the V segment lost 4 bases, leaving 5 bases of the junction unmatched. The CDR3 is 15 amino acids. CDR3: CASSTRGGANYGYTF. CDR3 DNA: TGTGCCAGTAGTACACGAGGGGGCGCTAACTATGGCTACACCTTC.

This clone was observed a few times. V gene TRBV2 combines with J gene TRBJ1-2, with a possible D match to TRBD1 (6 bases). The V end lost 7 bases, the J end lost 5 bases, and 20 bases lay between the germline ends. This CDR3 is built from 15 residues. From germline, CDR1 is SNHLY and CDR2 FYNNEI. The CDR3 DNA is TGTGCCAGCACCTCGGGAGGGGGACGAATGTATGGCTACACCTTC. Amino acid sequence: CASTSGGGRMYGYTF.

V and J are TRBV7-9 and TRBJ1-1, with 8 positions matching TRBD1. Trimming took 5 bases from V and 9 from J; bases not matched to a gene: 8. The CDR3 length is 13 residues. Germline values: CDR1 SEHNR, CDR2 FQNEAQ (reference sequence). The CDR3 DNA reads TGTGCCAGCAGCCCCAACAGGGGGACGAAAGCTTTCTTT. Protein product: CASSPNRGTKAFF.

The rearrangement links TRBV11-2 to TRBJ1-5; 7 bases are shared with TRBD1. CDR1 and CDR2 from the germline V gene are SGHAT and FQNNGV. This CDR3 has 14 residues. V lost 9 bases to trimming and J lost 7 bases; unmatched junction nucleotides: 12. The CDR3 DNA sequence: TGTGCCAGTCCCTTAGGGGGCGCGGGGCAGCCCCAGCATTTT. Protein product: CASPLGGAGQPQHF.

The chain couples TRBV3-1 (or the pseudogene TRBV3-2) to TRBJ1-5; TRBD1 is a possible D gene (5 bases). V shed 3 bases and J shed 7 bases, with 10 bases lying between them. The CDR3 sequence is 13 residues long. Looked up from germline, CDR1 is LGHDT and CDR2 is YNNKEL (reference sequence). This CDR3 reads CASSHRDGQPQHF. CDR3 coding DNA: TGTGCCAGCAGCCACAGGGATGGCCAGCCCCAGCATTTT.

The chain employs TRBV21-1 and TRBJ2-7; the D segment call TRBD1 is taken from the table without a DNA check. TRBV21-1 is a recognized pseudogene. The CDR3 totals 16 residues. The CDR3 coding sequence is TGTGCCAGCAGCATTTGGGCCGGGACAGGGGTTCACGAGCAGTACTTC. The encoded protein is CASSIWAGTGVHEQYF.

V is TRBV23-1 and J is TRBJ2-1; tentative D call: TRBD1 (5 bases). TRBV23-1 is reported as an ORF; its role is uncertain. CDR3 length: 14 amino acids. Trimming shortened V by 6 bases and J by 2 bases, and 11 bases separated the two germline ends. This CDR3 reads CASRDILTYNEQFF. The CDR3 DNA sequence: TGCGCCAGCAGGGACATCCTTACCTACAATGAGCAGTTCTTC.

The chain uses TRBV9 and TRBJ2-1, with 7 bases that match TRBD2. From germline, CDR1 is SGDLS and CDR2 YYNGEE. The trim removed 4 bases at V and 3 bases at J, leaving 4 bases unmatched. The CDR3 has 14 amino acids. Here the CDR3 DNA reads TGTGCCAGCAGCCGAAGCGGGAACTACAATGAGCAGTTCTTC. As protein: CASSRSGNYNEQFF.

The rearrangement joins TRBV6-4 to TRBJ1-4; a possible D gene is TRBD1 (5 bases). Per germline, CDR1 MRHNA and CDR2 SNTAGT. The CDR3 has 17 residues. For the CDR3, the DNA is TGTGCGACCCCCCTTCCGCAGGGTCTCAAGGCTAATGAAAAACTGTTTTTT. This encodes CATPLPQGLKANEKLFF.

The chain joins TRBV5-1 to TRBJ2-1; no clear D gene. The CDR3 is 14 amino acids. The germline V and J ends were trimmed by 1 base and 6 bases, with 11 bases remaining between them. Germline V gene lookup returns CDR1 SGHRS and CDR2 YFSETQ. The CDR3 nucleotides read TGCGCCAGCAGCTTGAAGCGAGAAATCAATGAGCAGTTCTTC. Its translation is CASSLKREINEQFF.

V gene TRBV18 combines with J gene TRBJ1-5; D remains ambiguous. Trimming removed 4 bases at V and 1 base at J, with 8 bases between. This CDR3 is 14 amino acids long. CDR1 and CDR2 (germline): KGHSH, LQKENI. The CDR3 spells CASSLDKSNQPQHF. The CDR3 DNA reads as TGTGCCAGCTCACTTGACAAAAGCAATCAGCCCCAGCATTTT.

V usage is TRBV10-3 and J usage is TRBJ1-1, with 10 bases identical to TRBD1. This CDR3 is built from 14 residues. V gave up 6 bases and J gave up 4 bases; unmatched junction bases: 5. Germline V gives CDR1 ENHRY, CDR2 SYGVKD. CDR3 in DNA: TGTGCCATCAGCACGGGACAGGGGTTCACTGAAGCTTTCTTT. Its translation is CAISTGQGFTEAFF.

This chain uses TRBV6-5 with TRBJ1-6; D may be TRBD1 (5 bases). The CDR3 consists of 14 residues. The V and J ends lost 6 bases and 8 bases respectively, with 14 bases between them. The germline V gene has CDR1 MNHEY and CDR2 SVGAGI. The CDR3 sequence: CASSHRQFDSPLHF. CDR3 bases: TGTGCCAGCAGCCACAGACAGTTTGATTCACCCCTCCACTTT.

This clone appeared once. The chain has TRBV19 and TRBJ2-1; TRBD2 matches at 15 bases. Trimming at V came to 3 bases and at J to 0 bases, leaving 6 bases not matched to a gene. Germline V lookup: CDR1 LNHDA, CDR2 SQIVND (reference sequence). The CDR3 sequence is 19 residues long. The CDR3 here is CASSIPGTSGGRSYNEQFF. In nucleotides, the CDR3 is TGTGCCAGTAGTATCCCCGGGACTAGCGGGGGGCGCTCCTACAATGAGCAGTTCTTC.

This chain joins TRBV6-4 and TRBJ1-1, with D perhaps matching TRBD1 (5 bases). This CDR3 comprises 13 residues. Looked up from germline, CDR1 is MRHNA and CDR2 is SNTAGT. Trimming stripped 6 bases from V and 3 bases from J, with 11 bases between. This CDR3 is CASRLQGDTEAFF. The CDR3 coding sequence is TGTGCCAGCAGGCTCCAGGGTGACACTGAAGCTTTCTTT.

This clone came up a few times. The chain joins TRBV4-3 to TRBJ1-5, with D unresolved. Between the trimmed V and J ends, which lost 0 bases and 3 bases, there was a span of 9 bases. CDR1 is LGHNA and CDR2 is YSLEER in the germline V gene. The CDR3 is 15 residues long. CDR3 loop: CASSQDRQVNQPQHF. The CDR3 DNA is TGCGCCAGCAGCCAAGATCGGCAGGTCAATCAGCCCCAGCATTTT.

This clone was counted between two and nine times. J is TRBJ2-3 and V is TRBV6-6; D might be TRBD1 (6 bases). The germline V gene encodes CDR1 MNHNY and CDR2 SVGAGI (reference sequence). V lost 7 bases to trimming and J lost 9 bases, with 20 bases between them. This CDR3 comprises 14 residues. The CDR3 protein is CASNGVTGPTTQYF. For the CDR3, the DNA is TGTGCCAGCAACGGCGTGACAGGCCCGACGACGCAGTATTTT.

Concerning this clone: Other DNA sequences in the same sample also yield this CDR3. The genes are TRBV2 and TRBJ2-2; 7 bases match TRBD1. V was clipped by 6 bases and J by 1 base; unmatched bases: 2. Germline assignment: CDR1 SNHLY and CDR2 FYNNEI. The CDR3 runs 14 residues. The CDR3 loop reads CASRRQGNTGELFF. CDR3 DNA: TGTGCCAGCAGGAGACAGGGGAACACCGGGGAGCTGTTTTTT. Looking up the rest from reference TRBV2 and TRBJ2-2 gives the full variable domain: EPEVTQTPSHQVTQMGQEVILRCVPISNHLYFYWYRQILGQKVEFLVSFYNNEISEKSEIFDDQFSVERPDGSNFTLKIRSTKLEDSAMYFCASRRQGNTGELFFGEGSRLTVL.